The 28 T cell receptor beta chains below were found in one sample sequenced in a study of blood T cell repertoires in COVID-19. Clones were sequenced by immunoSEQ multiplex PCR, and TCRdb holds only the in-frame ones, with some missing. The top ten hold approximately 8% of the sample, which has 150,000 to 200,000 clones, 80% to 90% seen once. Sequencing input: PBMCs or T cells enriched from blood (not recorded which). All receptors come from a woman under 30 who had recovered from COVID-19.

The chain has TRBV25-1 and TRBJ1-1; D unclear. This CDR3 has 13 residues. The germline V gene has CDR1 MGHDK and CDR2 SYGVNS. V was shortened by 3 bases and J by 4 bases, with 9 bases between the two germline ends. CDR3 bases: TGTGCCAGCAGTGATACACGAAGCACTGAAGCTTTCTTT. Amino acids: CASSDTRSTEAFF.

The genes are TRBV27 and TRBJ2-7, with D possibly TRBD2 on 6 matching bases. Deletions cut 2 bases from V and 1 base from J, with 18 bases between. CDR3 length: 17 residues. CDR1 is MNHEY, CDR2 SMNVEV, per germline (reference sequence). Here the CDR3 DNA reads TGTGCCAGCAGTTTAATGTCCGGGGGTCGTTCTTCCTACGAGCAGTACTTC. As protein: CASSLMSGGRSSYEQYF.

The chain combines TRBV7-9 with TRBJ2-7; 7 bases agree with TRBD2. Unmatched junction bases numbered 1, after V lost 5 bases and J lost 0 bases. The germline CDR1 and CDR2 sequences are SEHNR and FQNEAQ (reference sequence). The CDR3 consists of 13 residues. CDR3 in DNA: TGTGCCAGCAGCCGGGACTACTCCTACGAGCAGTACTTC. Protein: CASSRDYSYEQYF.

Written as DNA, the CDR3 is TGTGCCGCATGCAGGGGTGCTGAAGCTTTCTTT. This codes for CAACRGAEAFF. This rearrangement joins TRBV30 to TRBJ1-1, with D perhaps TRBD1 (6 bases). The CDR3 sequence is 11 residues long. CDR1 is GTSNPN and CDR2 is SVGIG in the germline V gene (reference sequence). The V end lost 8 bases, the J end lost 6 bases, and 13 bases lay between the germline ends.

This clone has a handful of counts. V is TRBV14 and J is TRBJ2-5; the match to TRBD2 covers 14 bases. This CDR3 is 16 amino acids long. Germline CDR1 SGHDN, CDR2 FVKESK. J lost 5 bases, V lost 4 bases, and 6 bases had no gene match. The CDR3 DNA follows: TGTGCCAGCAGCCTAGGACTAGCGGGGGGTCGGGAGACCCAGTACTTC. Protein sequence: CASSLGLAGGRETQYF.

The chain carries TRBV10-3 and TRBJ1-4; 8 nucleotides agree with TRBD1. Germline assignment: CDR1 ENHRY and CDR2 SYGVKD. The J segment lost 8 bases and the V segment lost 4 bases, leaving 6 bases of the junction unmatched. The CDR3 loop spans 14 amino acids. CDR3 region: CAISAVQGAEKLFF. CDR3 nucleotide sequence: TGTGCCATCAGTGCGGTCCAGGGGGCGGAAAAACTGTTTTTT.

V gene TRBV6-2 or TRBV6-3 combines with J gene TRBJ2-2, with D maybe TRBD2 (6 bases). The V gene lost 4 bases and the J gene lost 6 bases, with 15 bases spanning the gap. In germline, CDR1 is MNHEY, CDR2 SVGEGT. The CDR3 has 15 amino acids. CDR3 region: CASSSTAGASGELFF. The CDR3 DNA reads as TGTGCCAGCAGTTCGACAGCGGGTGCTTCCGGGGAGCTGTTTTTT.

The chain recombines TRBV6-5 with TRBJ1-1; D is perhaps TRBD1 (5 bases). The germline V gene has CDR1 MNHEY and CDR2 SVGAGI. Trimming removed 0 bases at V and 2 bases at J, with 7 bases between. The CDR3 is 14 residues long. CDR3 sequence reads: CASSYSTANTEAFF. The CDR3 DNA reads TGTGCCAGCAGTTACTCGACAGCTAACACTGAAGCTTTCTTT.

The chain recombines TRBV4-1 with TRBJ2-2, with TRBD2 as a possible D gene (5 bases). Trimming left V 5 bases short and J 2 bases short, with 12 bases between. Germline V gene sequence: CDR1 MGHRA, CDR2 YSYEKL. CDR3 length equals 15 residues. The CDR3, as DNA: TGCGCCAGCAGCACCGGACGGGGAAACACCGGGGAGCTGTTTTTT. This gives the protein CASSTGRGNTGELFF.

The chain joins TRBV6-1 to TRBJ1-4; perhaps TRBD1 as D (6 bases). V gave up 2 bases and J gave up 7 bases, with 14 bases separating them. Germline V gene lookup returns CDR1 MNHNS and CDR2 SASEGT. This CDR3 comprises 15 residues. In DNA form, the CDR3 reads TGTGCCAGCAGTGAATCGGTGGGGGCGTCTGAAAAACTGTTTTTT. Translation gives CASSESVGASEKLFF.

The chain links TRBV28 to TRBJ2-6; TRBD2 might be the D (5 bases). The CDR3 has 17 amino acids. The V and J ends lost 1 base and 0 bases respectively, with 10 bases between them. Per the germline V gene, CDR1 is MDHEN and CDR2 is SYDVKM. DNA for the CDR3: TGTGCCAGCAGTTTATCCGGGATTAGCTCTGGGGCCAACGTCCTGACTTTC. Encoded protein: CASSLSGISSGANVLTF.

V gene TRBV6-2 or TRBV6-3 combines with J gene TRBJ2-6; the D gene is possibly TRBD2 (6 bases). V lost 4 bases, J lost 2 bases, and 9 bases lay in between. Germline CDR1 MNHEY, CDR2 SVGEGT. This CDR3 comprises 15 residues. Here the CDR3 reads CASSFGGTGANVLTF. For the CDR3, the DNA is TGTGCCAGCAGTTTTGGGGGGACTGGGGCCAACGTCCTGACTTTC.

This rearrangement joins TRBV18 to TRBJ1-2; 7 positions match TRBD1. Germline V CDR1 and CDR2: KGHSH, LQKENI. The CDR3 is made up of 15 amino acids. The J segment lost 3 bases and the V segment lost 0 bases, leaving 4 bases of the junction unmatched. The CDR3 is CASSPPAGTDYGYTF. DNA of the CDR3: TGTGCCAGCTCACCACCGGCCGGGACAGACTATGGCTACACCTTC.

The chain carries TRBV5-4 and TRBJ1-2; no clear D gene. This CDR3 spans 13 amino acids. Deletions cut 2 bases from V and 8 bases from J, with 13 bases between. Germline lookup yields CDR1 SGHNT and CDR2 YYREEE (reference sequence). The DNA for the CDR3 is TGTGCCAGCAGCTTCGGGGATTCTGACGGCTACACCTTC. It encodes CASSFGDSDGYTF.

The CDR3 DNA reads TGTGCCAGCAGCTTGTACTGGGGAGCCGGAAACACCATATATTTT. Translation: CASSLYWGAGNTIYF. The chain is built from TRBV5-6 and TRBJ1-3, with no clear D. The CDR3 contains 15 residues. CDR1 and CDR2 (germline): SGHDT, YYEEEE. Trimming cost V 1 base and J 4 bases, with 12 bases left between them.

The rearrangement uses TRBV11-2 and TRBJ2-5, with D hard to call. Trimming removed 4 bases from V and 5 bases from J, with 11 bases in between. Looked up from germline, CDR1 is SGHAT and CDR2 is FQNNGV. CDR3 length: 13 residues. The DNA of the CDR3 is TGTGCCAGCAGCTATGAACGCGTGGAGACCCAGTACTTC. Protein: CASSYERVETQYF.

This chain uses TRBV12-3 or TRBV12-4 with TRBJ2-7, with D uncertain. The CDR3 contains 12 residues. The germline V and J ends were trimmed by 4 bases and 2 bases, with 6 bases remaining between them. CDR3 region: CASSWLAYEQYF. The CDR3 DNA sequence: TGTGCCAGCAGTTGGCTTGCCTACGAGCAGTACTTC.

The rearrangement joins TRBV7-9 to TRBJ2-7; 7 bases fit TRBD1. After removal of 1 base from V and 5 bases from J, the junction contained 5 bases not matched to a gene. This CDR3 is built from 14 residues. Germline lookup yields CDR1 SEHNR and CDR2 FQNEAQ (reference sequence). CDR3 protein: CASSLGQGIDEQYF. Written as DNA, the CDR3 is TGTGCCAGCAGCTTAGGACAGGGAATCGACGAGCAGTACTTC.

The rearrangement uses TRBV19 and TRBJ1-5; D not certain. Germline V gene data show CDR1 as LNHDA and CDR2 as SQIVND (reference sequence). The CDR3 is 13 residues long. V lost 7 bases and J lost 4, with 11 bases in between. Written as DNA, the CDR3 is TGTGCCAGTACCGGAGACTTAAATCAGCCCCAGCATTTT. Translating gives CASTGDLNQPQHF.

The rearrangement links TRBV27 to TRBJ1-5; 7 bases align to TRBD1. This CDR3 is 15 amino acids long. In germline, CDR1 is MNHEY, CDR2 SMNVEV (reference sequence). V shed 6 bases, J shed 0 bases, and the junction held 5 bases outside the gene matches. The CDR3 spells CASSDRAYSNQPQHF. CDR3 nucleotide sequence: TGTGCCAGCAGCGACAGGGCTTATAGCAATCAGCCCCAGCATTTT.

The gene calls are TRBV6-5 and TRBJ2-1, with 12 bases identical to TRBD2. CDR1 and CDR2 (germline): MNHEY, SVGAGI. CDR3 length: 14 amino acids. V gave up 10 bases and J gave up 7 bases; unmatched junction bases: 8. CDR3 loop: CATQTSGGPNEQFF. The CDR3 DNA sequence: TGTGCCACCCAGACTAGCGGGGGCCCTAATGAGCAGTTCTTC.

This clone turned up a few times. This chain connects TRBV4-2 to TRBJ2-5; 8 bases line up with TRBD2. There are 15 residues in the CDR3. With V trimmed by 0 bases and J by 4 bases, 4 bases remained unmatched. Germline assignment: CDR1 LGHNA and CDR2 YNFKEQ. CDR3 in DNA: TGTGCCAGCAGCCAAGATCCGGGGGGGCCAGAGACCCAGTACTTC. Its protein is CASSQDPGGPETQYF.

The chain employs TRBV5-1 and TRBJ2-1; TRBD1 agrees at 8 bases. CDR3 length: 16 amino acids. J gave up 4 bases and V 5 bases, and 11 bases lay outside the gene matches. Germline loops: CDR1 SGHRS, CDR2 YFSETQ. As DNA, the CDR3 is TGCGCCAGCAGTGTCCCCGGGACAGGAGATTACAATGAGCAGTTCTTC. Its translation: CASSVPGTGDYNEQFF.

DNA for the CDR3: TGTGCCAGCAGTTTAGGGCCCCCGGGGAATCAGCCCCAGCATTTT. This codes for CASSLGPPGNQPQHF. This chain joins TRBV28 and TRBJ1-5; D is unclear. The CDR3 runs to 15 residues. The germline V gene has CDR1 MDHEN and CDR2 SYDVKM. V was trimmed by 2 bases and J by 4 bases, leaving 12 bases between them.

The genes are TRBV27 and TRBJ1-2; TRBD1 matches at 12 bases. The CDR3 spans 15 residues. Germline CDR1 and CDR2: MNHEY and SMNVEV (reference sequence). V was clipped by 5 bases and J by 4 bases; unmatched bases: 5. The CDR3 protein is CASSGTGGLVYGYTF. CDR3 bases: TGTGCCAGCAGTGGGACAGGGGGCCTGGTCTATGGCTACACCTTC.

CDR3 residues: CASSSRAVTQYF. The CDR3 bases are TGTGCCAGCAGCTCGAGGGCGGTAACGCAGTATTTT. The genes are TRBV7-9 and TRBJ2-3; possibly TRBD2 for D (5 bases). This CDR3 has 12 amino acids. Germline V gives CDR1 SEHNR, CDR2 FQNEAQ (reference sequence). V was clipped by 4 bases and J by 9 bases, with 11 bases between them.

The chain is built from TRBV19 and TRBJ2-7; tentatively, D is TRBD2 (7 bases). Germline V gene lookup returns CDR1 LNHDA and CDR2 SQIVND (reference sequence). Trimming removed 7 bases from V and 3 bases from J, with 19 bases in between. There are 15 residues in the CDR3. In DNA, the CDR3 is TGTGCCAGTACCTCTTCGGGGGGCACGTACTACGAGCAGTACTTC. As protein: CASTSSGGTYYEQYF.

The chain links TRBV6-1 to TRBJ1-2, with 9 bases matching TRBD1. This CDR3 comprises 15 residues. V gave up 2 bases and J gave up 5 bases; unmatched junction bases: 6. The germline gives CDR1 MNHNS, CDR2 SASEGT. CDR3 bases: TGTGCCAGCAGTGAACAAACGGGACAGGGTTATGGCTACACCTTC. Protein sequence: CASSEQTGQGYGYTF.